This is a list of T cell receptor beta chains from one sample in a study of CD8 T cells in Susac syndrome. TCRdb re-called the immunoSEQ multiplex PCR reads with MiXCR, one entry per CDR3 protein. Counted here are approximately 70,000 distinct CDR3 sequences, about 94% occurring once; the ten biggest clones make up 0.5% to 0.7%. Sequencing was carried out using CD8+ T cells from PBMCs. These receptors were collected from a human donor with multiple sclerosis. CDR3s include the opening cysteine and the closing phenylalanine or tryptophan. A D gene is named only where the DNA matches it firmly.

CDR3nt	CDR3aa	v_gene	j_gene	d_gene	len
TGTGCCAGTAGACCCGGGACAGGGGCCGCCGAGCAGTACTTC	CASRPGTGAAEQYF	TRBV19	TRBJ2-7	TRBD1	14
TGTGCCAGCAGCTTAGTCCAGGGTTTACAAGAGACCCAGTACTTC	CASSLVQGLQETQYF	TRBV7-9	TRBJ2-5	.	15
TGTGCCAGCAGCTTAGCGGGGACTACAAGCACAGATACGCAGTATTTT	CASSLAGTTSTDTQYF	TRBV7-2	TRBJ2-3	TRBD2	16
TGTGCCAGTAGTATAGCGGGGACAGGGTATTACCATGAGCAGTTCTTC	CASSIAGTGYYHEQFF	TRBV19	TRBJ2-1	TRBD1	16
TGTGCCACCAGCACAAAATTGAACACTGAAGCTTTCTTT	CATSTKLNTEAFF	TRBV15	TRBJ1-1	.	13
TGTGCCTGGAGTACTACAGGGAACACTGAAGCTTTCTTT	CAWSTTGNTEAFF	TRBV30	TRBJ1-1	.	13
TGCAGCGTTGTAGGGGAGGCCGGGGAGCTGTTTTTT	CSVVGEAGELFF	TRBV29-1	TRBJ2-2	.	12
TGTGCCAGCAGTTCTCGGGACGTGCCATGGCATGGCTACACCTTC	CASSSRDVPWHGYTF	TRBV27	TRBJ1-2	.	15
TGTGCCAGCAGTCCATTCTCCCGGGAGGGCCTATACAATGAGCAGTTCTTC	CASSPFSREGLYNEQFF	TRBV27	TRBJ2-1	TRBD2	17
TGTGCCAGCAGTTTCGGACTAGCGGGGGAGGATGAGCAGTTCTTC	CASSFGLAGEDEQFF	TRBV12-3/TRBV12-4	TRBJ2-1	TRBD2	15
TGTGCCAGCTCACCACTGGGGCGACGACTCCACCAAGAGACCCAGTACTTC	CASSPLGRRLHQETQYF	TRBV18	TRBJ2-5	.	17
TGTGCCAGCAGCCAAGAACGGACTAGCGGGGAGTACAATGAGCAGTTCTTC	CASSQERTSGEYNEQFF	TRBV3-1	TRBJ2-1	TRBD2	17
TGCGCCAGCAGCCAAGACCCAACTCAGGGAGATAGCAATCAGCCCCAGCATTTT	CASSQDPTQGDSNQPQHF	TRBV4-1	TRBJ1-5	.	18
TGTGCCAGCAGCCACGGGTCGGGAAGTGAAGAGACCCAGTACTTC	CASSHGSGSEETQYF	TRBV3-1	TRBJ2-5	.	15